This passage covers 19 T cell receptor beta chains from one sample sequenced in a study of OX40 agonist ivuxolimab in advanced cancers. The library came from the immunoSEQ multiplex PCR assay. As stored in TCRdb, this immuneACCESS dataset retains in-frame rearrangements with V and J assigned. A fraction of the clones does not appear; measured against another copy, unresolved V genes explain less than half of the discrepancy, and the remainder lacks a known reason. For this sample there are around 67,000 clones; 91% appear just once. 2.2% of the sample rests with the top ten. Sample: CD4+ or CD8+ T cells sorted from blood, taken in a trial of the OX40 agonist ivuxolimab. These receptors were taken from an adult with an advanced solid tumor such as melanoma, head and neck, liver or kidney cancer.

The V call is TRBV2, the J call TRBJ2-1; 8 bases map to TRBD1. Unmatched junction bases numbered 4, after V lost 5 bases and J lost 7 bases. The CDR3 consists of 13 residues. CDR1 and CDR2 (germline): SNHLY, FYNNEI. The CDR3 reads CASSQTGVNEQFF. The CDR3 region has the DNA TGTGCCAGCAGTCAGACAGGGGTGAATGAGCAGTTCTTC.

This clone occurred once. The rearrangement joins TRBV27 to TRBJ1-3, with D maybe TRBD1 (5 bases). The CDR3 contains 13 residues. Between the trimmed V and J ends, which lost 6 bases and 3 bases, there was a span of 9 bases. The V gene's germline CDR1 is MNHEY and CDR2 SMNVEV (reference sequence). DNA of the CDR3: TGTGCCAGCAGAATTCAGGGTGGAAACACCATATATTTT. Translating gives CASRIQGGNTIYF.

The CDR3 DNA reads as TGTGCCAGTAGTATCGCCAGGGGGGGAACAGATACGCAGTATTTT. It translates to CASSIARGGTDTQYF. The genes are TRBV19 and TRBJ2-3; D is perhaps TRBD1 or TRBD2 (7 bases each). The CDR3 loop spans 15 amino acids. Deletions cut 3 bases from V and 3 bases from J, with 13 bases between. Germline V gene lookup returns CDR1 LNHDA and CDR2 SQIVND (reference sequence).

The chain employs TRBV6-1 and TRBJ1-1; 7 bases line up with TRBD1. The germline V gene encodes CDR1 MNHNS and CDR2 SASEGT. This CDR3 is 14 amino acids long. The chain's CDR3 is CAVRTGIMNTEAFF. Here the CDR3 DNA reads TGTGCTGTGAGGACAGGAATCATGAACACTGAAGCTTTCTTT.

The chain is built from TRBV28 and TRBJ2-1; D is unclear. There are 11 residues in the CDR3. CDR1 is MDHEN, CDR2 SYDVKM, per germline. V was trimmed by 6 bases and J by 14 bases, leaving 14 bases between them. The CDR3 bases are TGTGCCAGCAGCCGAGAAAGGGTCGAGTTCTTC. Translation gives CASSRERVEFF.

The J gene is TRBJ1-6, the V gene TRBV2; 8 bases agree with TRBD1. The V gene's germline CDR1 is SNHLY and CDR2 FYNNEI. Unmatched junction bases numbered 2, after V lost 3 bases and J lost 7 bases. This CDR3 contains 14 residues. CDR3 protein: CASSDGQGNSPLHF. CDR3 in DNA: TGTGCCAGCAGTGATGGACAGGGAAATTCACCCCTCCACTTT. The full variable domain, rest sourced from reference TRBV2 and TRBJ1-6, is EPEVTQTPSHQVTQMGQEVILRCVPISNHLYFYWYRQILGQKVEFLVSFYNNEISEKSEIFDDQFSVERPDGSNFTLKIRSTKLEDSAMYFCASSDGQGNSPLHFGNGTRLTVT.

The chain recombines TRBV11-2 with TRBJ2-1, with D uncertain. The germline V and J ends were trimmed by 1 base and 4 bases, with 8 bases remaining between them. Per the germline V gene, CDR1 is SGHAT and CDR2 is FQNNGV. This CDR3 region has 14 residues. Written as DNA, the CDR3 is TGTGCCAGCAGCTTAGCTCGTCTATACAATGAGCAGTTCTTC. Amino acids: CASSLARLYNEQFF.

This chain connects TRBV6-1 to TRBJ1-2, with 8 positions matching TRBD1. Germline V gives CDR1 MNHNS, CDR2 SASEGT. V lost 7 bases to trimming and J lost 8 bases; unmatched junction nucleotides: 12. This CDR3 contains 14 residues. The CDR3 region has the DNA TGTGCCAGCACCGCCTTTGACAGGGGATCAGGCTACACCTTC. Translating it yields CASTAFDRGSGYTF.

The rearrangement uses TRBV2 and TRBJ1-5; maybe TRBD1 (5 bases). This CDR3 contains 13 residues. In germline, CDR1 is SNHLY, CDR2 FYNNEI. Trimming took 8 bases from V and 6 from J, leaving 14 bases between them. This chain's CDR3 is CASGGGYRQPQHF. For the CDR3, the DNA is TGTGCCAGCGGCGGGGGGTATCGTCAGCCCCAGCATTTT.

The chain has TRBV2 and TRBJ1-2, with TRBD1 as a possible D gene (6 bases). Germline V gene lookup returns CDR1 SNHLY and CDR2 FYNNEI. The CDR3 is made up of 13 amino acids. Trimming took 6 bases from V and 5 from J, leaving 13 bases between them. CDR3 loop: CASSAAQGYGYTF. CDR3 DNA sequence: TGTGCCAGCAGCGCCGCGCAGGGGTATGGCTACACCTTC.

The J gene is TRBJ2-1, the V gene TRBV14, with 9 positions matching TRBD2. CDR1 is SGHDN and CDR2 is FVKESK in the germline V gene. Trimming removed 1 base from V and 3 bases from J; junction bases left unmatched: 7. This CDR3 is 17 amino acids long. The CDR3 nucleotides are TGTGCCAGCAGCCAAGTGACTAGCGGAGGGCTCTACAATGAGCAGTTCTTC. This encodes CASSQVTSGGLYNEQFF.

The chain links TRBV7-6 to TRBJ2-7, with D unresolved. CDR3 size: 14 residues. The V gene's germline CDR1 is SGHVS and CDR2 FNYEAQ. Trimming left V 3 bases short and J 4 bases short, with 13 bases between. In nucleotides, the CDR3 is TGTGCCAGCAGCTTCAGCCCTAATACGTACGAGCAGTACTTC. Its translation: CASSFSPNTYEQYF.

The chain carries TRBV5-4 and TRBJ1-2; D unclear. Deletions cut 0 bases from V and 2 bases from J, with 5 bases between. CDR3 size: 13 residues. Germline assignment: CDR1 SGHNT and CDR2 YYREEE (reference sequence). The CDR3 is CASSLAGNYGYTF. CDR3 DNA: TGTGCCAGCAGCTTGGCTGGGAACTATGGCTACACCTTC.

This CDR3 is CASSPPPDIGGRETQYF. The CDR3, as DNA: TGTGCCAGCTCACCACCACCGGACATAGGGGGCAGGGAGACCCAGTACTTC. This rearrangement joins TRBV18 to TRBJ2-5, with TRBD1 identical over 7 bases. Germline V gives CDR1 KGHSH, CDR2 LQKENI. This CDR3 is 17 amino acids long. Unmatched junction bases numbered 12, after V lost 0 bases and J lost 5 bases.

V gene TRBV5-4 combines with J gene TRBJ1-5, with TRBD1 as a possible D gene (5 bases). V shed 3 bases and J shed 5 bases, with 12 bases lying between them. The CDR3 has 14 amino acids. In germline, CDR1 is SGHNT, CDR2 YYREEE (reference sequence). The CDR3 coding sequence is TGTGCCAGCAGCTCGGGACCCACCCATCAGCCCCAGCATTTT. It is translated as CASSSGPTHQPQHF.

V gene TRBV11-2 combines with J gene TRBJ1-1; possibly TRBD1 for D (5 bases). Germline lookup yields CDR1 SGHAT and CDR2 FQNNGV. The CDR3 is 14 residues long. Trimming removed 5 bases from V and 5 bases from J, with 15 bases in between. The CDR3 is CASSRGSWGTEAFF. As DNA, the CDR3 is TGTGCCAGCAGCCGCGGCAGTTGGGGGACTGAAGCTTTCTTT. The entire variable domain, with the rest obtained from reference TRBV11-2 and TRBJ1-1, is as follows: EAGVAQSPRYKIIEKRQSVAFWCNPISGHATLYWYQQILGQGPKLLIQFQNNGVVDDSQLPKDRFSAERLKGVDSTLKIQPAKLEDSAVYLCASSRGSWGTEAFFGQGTRLTVV.

The V call is TRBV28, the J call TRBJ2-7, with D possibly TRBD1 on 5 matching bases. V lost 2 bases and J lost 6, with 14 bases in between. The CDR3 sequence is 14 residues long. From germline, CDR1 is MDHEN and CDR2 SYDVKM. The DNA of the CDR3 is TGTGCCAGCAGTTTAAGTCAGGGCGTCTCCGAGCAGTACTTC. This codes for CASSLSQGVSEQYF.

The chain recombines TRBV5-4 with TRBJ2-1; perhaps TRBD1 as D (6 bases). With 4 bases removed from V and 3 bases from J, the gap between germline ends came to 8 bases. This CDR3 contains 13 residues. Germline-derived CDR1 and CDR2 are SGHNT and YYREEE (reference sequence). The CDR3 region has the DNA TGTGCCAGCAGCCCACAGGGCTACAATGAGCAGTTCTTC. Amino acids: CASSPQGYNEQFF. The full variable domain, in which reference TRBV5-4 and TRBJ2-1 provide the parts outside the CDR3, is ETGVTQSPTHLIKTRGQQVTLRCSSQSGHNTVSWYQQALGQGPQFIFQYYREEENGRGNFPPRFSGLQFPNYSSELNVNALELDDSALYLCASSPQGYNEQFFGPGTRLTVL.

The chain carries TRBV2 and TRBJ1-1; possibly TRBD1 for D (6 bases). Trimming cost V 1 base and J 1 base, with 7 bases left between them. CDR1 is SNHLY and CDR2 is FYNNEI in the germline V gene. This CDR3 comprises 14 residues. CDR3 sequence reads: CASSEGGRNTEAFF. The CDR3 DNA follows: TGTGCCAGCAGTGAAGGGGGGCGGAACACTGAAGCTTTCTTT.